Included here is one T cell receptor (beta chain) sequence, with context. The data originate from a study of shared T cell receptors in the human thymus. Trimming stripped 5 bases from V and 1 base from J, with 14 bases between. The CDR3 has 15 amino acids. Assay used: immunoSEQ multiplex PCR; TCRdb lists only in-frame clones, some missing. Of about 660,000 clones listed, approximately 90% are singletons. The same sample was also studied in work on human thymus T cells.

The sequence was collected from a boy younger than two with a congenital heart defect. Material for sequencing was thymocytes. The V and J genes are TRBV23-1 and TRBJ1-1, with D tentatively TRBD1 (5 bases). TRBV23-1 is placed among ORFs of uncertain function. CDR3 in amino acids: CASSSQGFGNTEAFF. The DNA of the CDR3 is TGCGCCAGCAGTTCCCAGGGCTTTGGGAACACTGAAGCTTTCTTT.